The entry that follows covers one T cell receptor beta chain sequence. Its antigen is still unknown. Every isolated RNA sample was fully reverse transcribed, so sequencing captured expressed TCRB transcripts. For naive, central memory and regulatory T cell samples, reads averaged around 3.5 million. Here immunoSEQ multiplex PCR was the method, and the copy in TCRdb shows in-frame clones only, minus some. The table has roughly 500,000 clones, approximately 10% seen once; the top ten hold 0.04% to 0.05%. This entry comes from a study of beta chain features in type 1 diabetes. Broader study findings: Type 1 diabetes patients had moderately but significantly shorter TCRB CDR3s in all four CD4+ subsets. A PCR bias possibly favoring shorter templates would apply equally to patients and controls. Junctions at VDJ sites from type 1 diabetes patients had fewer insertions and more deletions.

Trimming left V 0 bases short and J 8 bases short, with 10 bases between. The CDR3 contains 13 residues. The germline gives CDR1 MRHNA, CDR2 SNTAGT. The TCR sequence derives from a woman between 18 and 29 years old in good health. J is TRBJ1-2 and V is TRBV6-4; D not certain. The specimen was naive CD4+ T cells from blood. CDR3 nucleotides: TGTGCCAGCAGTGACTCCGCTATGGGAGGCTACACCTTC. Encoded protein: CASSDSAMGGYTF.